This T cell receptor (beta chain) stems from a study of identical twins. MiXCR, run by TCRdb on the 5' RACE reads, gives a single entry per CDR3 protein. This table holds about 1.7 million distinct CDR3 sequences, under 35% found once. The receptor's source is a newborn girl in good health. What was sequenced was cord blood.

The CDR3 sequence is CASGVRDTQYF. In DNA, the CDR3 is TGTGCCAGCGGCGTTCGGGATACGCAGTATTTT. The V call is TRBV7-2, the J call TRBJ2-3; D call uncertain. V lost 8 bases to trimming and J lost 6 bases, with 9 bases between them. Germline V gives CDR1 SGHTA, CDR2 FQGNSA. The CDR3 consists of 11 residues.